This is a list of T cell receptor beta chains from one sample in a study of T cell repertoires in ileal Crohn's disease. Measured with immunoSEQ multiplex PCR; TCRdb has only the in-frame clones, and not every one. The repertoire has about 14,000 clones, 87% of them found once; the top ten carry 3.7%. The specimen sequenced was ileal tissue. These receptors all stem from an adult with Crohn's disease. CDR3s include the opening cysteine and the closing phenylalanine or tryptophan. A D gene is named only where the DNA matches it firmly. A clone size is listed for some rows: how often the clone was seen (once, few, many), or a class if it is expanded.

clone size	V gene	D gene	J gene	CDR3 protein	CDR3 DNA
NA	TRBV7-3	NA	TRBJ2-6	CASSRDWSSGANVLTF	TGTGCCAGCAGCCGGGATTGGAGCTCTGGGGCCAACGTCCTGACTTTC
NA	TRBV7-9	NA	TRBJ1-1	CASSLGPAGNTEAFF	TGTGCCAGCAGCTTAGGTCCAGCAGGGAACACTGAAGCTTTCTTT
few	TRBV5-1	TRBD1	TRBJ1-3	CASSRGTESGNTIYF	TGCGCCAGCAGCCGAGGGACAGAGTCTGGAAACACCATATATTTT
NA	TRBV21-1	NA	TRBJ1-2	CASSKRTGVEDYGYTF	TGTGCCAGCAGCAAAAGGACAGGGGTGGAGGACTATGGCTACACCTTC
once	TRBV4-1	TRBD2	TRBJ2-7	CASSQDRLAGRTYEQYF	TGCGCCAGCAGCCAAGATAGACTAGCGGGACGTACCTACGAGCAGTACTTC
NA	TRBV7-5	NA	TRBJ2-7	CVRSLELRRTSGSYEQYF	TGTGTCAGAAGCTTAGAGCTGAGGAGGACTAGCGGGAGCTACGAGCAGTACTTC
NA	TRBV30	NA	TRBJ2-3	CAWSLGLSTDTQYF	TGTGCCTGGAGTTTGGGACTTTCCACAGATACGCAGTATTTT
NA	TRBV29-1	NA	TRBJ1-1	CSTAGAWTEAFF	TGCAGCACCGCAGGGGCCTGGACTGAAGCTTTCTTT
NA	TRBV28	TRBD2	TRBJ2-7	CASSLLTSGRSYEQYF	TGTGCCAGCAGTTTGCTGACTAGCGGGAGGTCCTACGAGCAGTACTTC
NA	TRBV7-2	TRBD1	TRBJ1-2	CASSLGQSLNYGYTF	TGTGCCAGCAGCTTGGGACAGAGTCTTAACTATGGCTACACCTTC
NA	TRBV9	TRBD2	TRBJ2-5	CASSGSGRSSETQYF	TGTGCCAGCAGCGGTAGCGGGAGAAGTAGTGAGACCCAGTACTTC
NA	TRBV6-6	NA	TRBJ1-2	CASSLTQGNYGYTF	TGTGCCAGCAGCCTCACTCAGGGGAACTATGGCTACACCTTC
NA	TRBV19	TRBD1	TRBJ2-5	CASSLGVQGAKETQYF	TGTGCCAGTAGCCTAGGGGTACAGGGGGCGAAAGAGACCCAGTACTTC
NA	TRBV15	TRBD2	TRBJ2-7	CATSISGPTYEQYF	TGTGCCACCAGCATTAGCGGGCCGACCTACGAGCAGTACTTC
NA	TRBV2	NA	TRBJ2-7	CASSESGGQTYEQYF	TGTGCCAGCAGTGAATCAGGGGGGCAAACCTACGAGCAGTACTTC
NA	TRBV5-8	TRBD2	TRBJ2-5	CASSFPGTSGGPQETQYF	TGTGCCAGCAGCTTTCCCGGGACTAGCGGGGGCCCTCAAGAGACCCAGTACTTC